The T cell receptor (beta chain) under discussion was sequenced for a study of T cells after yellow fever vaccination (dated by TCRdb to between 2018 and 2021). A note on the overall study: The SMART-Seq v4 Ultra Low Input RNA kit was used to prepare libraries from fractions with low cell numbers. To follow T-cell clones before and after both primary and booster YFV17D yellow fever vaccination, bulk TCR alpha and beta repertoires underwent longitudinal sequencing. Two healthy male donors made up the cohort, one aged 18 to 30 years and the other aged 30 to 39 years. Blood was drawn at multiple timepoints before and after primary and secondary immunization, with bulk PBMC replicates and cell subsets isolated.

Overall study results and their limits: Because the study included only a couple of donors, the extent to which the findings can be generalized is limited. Compared with the primary T-cell response, the secondary T-cell response was faster but weaker, reaching its peak on day 5 rather than on day 15. Most clones expanded after primary vaccination were re-detected after the booster (96% of CD4 and approximately 85% of CD8), suggesting broad memory maintenance. Because abundant contaminating clonotypes from the bulk population could be contained in FACS-sorted repertoires, computational filtering was required. A small fraction of clonotypes showed up in both the CD4 and CD8 compartments, probably as a result of convergent recombination.

The treatment or condition label of this sample denotes: live attenuated yellow fever vaccine strain. A standard Ficoll-Paque protocol was used to isolate PBMCs from peripheral blood. CD4 and CD8 T-cell fractions were isolated with Dynabeads CD4 and CD8 positive selection kits. TriZol was used to extract RNA from bulk PBMCs, CD4 and CD8 fractions, and dextramer-positive and dextramer-negative fractions. On this clonotype: The antigen this receptor binds is unknown. Within one base of it there is no much larger clone, and no base qualities were kept.

Instrument used: Illumina NovaSeq 6000. TCR cDNA was synthesized by 5'RACE template switching, through which a universal primer site and unique molecular identifiers were introduced. Priming of cDNA synthesis was performed from both the TCR alpha and TCR beta constant segments. Library amplification involved two PCR steps, and the second step added sample barcodes and sequencing adapters. Libraries were sequenced on Illumina HiSeq 2500 (2x100 bp) or NovaSeq (2x150 bp). Per the original workflow: MIGEC was used to demultiplex reads and collapse the reads into UMI consensus sequences, and MiXCR was used for V(D)J alignment. Clonotypes responding to the vaccine were identified with edgeR on replicate PBMC samples, with the criteria of FDR below 0.01 and a log2 fold change above 5 up to day 15. Each bulk clonotype received a CD4 or CD8 identity based on whether the sequenced CD4 or CD8 repertoire contained that clonotype at higher abundance. TCRdb reanalyzed the raw reads on its own, using fastp at Q25 for trimming and MiXCR for clone calling, and kept in-frame beta chains. All rows with the same CDR3 protein become a single entry with the most common DNA and genes. TCRdb, not the authors, supplied the V and J calls. The sample profile shows fewer than 400,000 distinct CDR3 sequences; roughly 10% of them were found once. The biggest ten clones account for 3% to 3.5% of the sample.

The sequence was collected from a man between 18 and 29 years old who received the YFV17D yellow fever vaccine. The sample here was CD4+ T cells sorted from PBMCs, taken 45 days after the yellow fever booster vaccination.

The DNA sequence is as follows: TGCGCCAGCAGCCGTTCCACAGGAACCTACGAGCAGTACTTC. It specifies CASSRSTGTYEQYF. Recombination joined TRBV5-1 with TRBJ2-7, with TRBD1 as a weak D call on 5 bases. CDR3 length: 14 amino acids, cysteine to phenylalanine. Only the CDR3 part of the read is kept: 42 bases, read in frame from the first base. V gives up 4 bases and J gives up 2 bases, and the segment between their germline ends measures 13 bases. As encoded in the germline V gene, CDR1 is SGHRS while CDR2 is YFSETQ. Here the CDR3 is joined to the reference TRBV5-1 and TRBJ2-7 genes, and the full variable domain is: KAGVTQTPRYLIKTRGQQVTLSCSPISGHRSVSWYQQTPGQGLQFLFEYFSETQRNKGNFPGRFSGRQFSNSRSEMNVSTLELGDSALYLCASSRSTGTYEQYFGPGTRLTVT.